This T cell receptor beta chain was sequenced in a study of cytomegalovirus exposure and HLA in healthy donors. Study-wide context: Unique TCRs from HLA-typed donors, around 79 million of them, were held in an early data release.

Study findings and constraints: Later analysis associated a missense DCLRE1C variant with TCR beta V- and J-gene trimming. Across donors, most TCRs were seen rarely, yet some public ones were widespread.

A word on this clone: No antigen is known for it.

The CDR3 loop spans 16 amino acids. Per germline, CDR1 ENHRY and CDR2 SYGVKD. J was trimmed by 4 bases and V by 3 bases; bases with no gene match: 7. PCR primers comprised 60 Vbeta and 13 Jbeta primers. Method: immunoSEQ multiplex PCR; TCRdb's copy keeps in-frame clones and lacks some. This table has roughly 170,000 clones, roughly 85% appearing once. The rearrangement joins TRBV10-3 to TRBJ2-5; 11 bases match TRBD2. Specimen: PBMCs. The source of this sequence is a man aged 25 to 40 in good health and CMV-seronegative. The CDR3 here is CAISDTGTSGGETQYF. The CDR3 DNA reads as TGTGCCATCAGTGATACCGGGACTAGCGGCGGAGAGACCCAGTACTTC.